Listed here is a single T cell receptor (beta chain). Antigen: not known. Researchers ran the assay at a deep level. Produced via immunoSEQ multiplex PCR; TCRdb's table is partial and in-frame only. The sample has about 180,000 clones, 90% to 95% seen once; the top ten hold 0.067%. The CDR3 extends over 15 amino acids. V shed 3 bases, J shed 1 base, and the junction held 4 bases outside the gene matches. Germline V CDR1 and CDR2: KGHSH, LQKENI. This specimen belongs to a study of shared clonotypes between healthy human individuals. Study-level findings and limits: Four donors had 5% to 6% of their naive CD4 clonotypes in common. A generally larger estimated richness was seen in naive subsets than in memory subsets. Relative to their counterparts shared across all four donors, non-shared clonotypes exhibited diminished generation probabilities.

The chain joins TRBV18 to TRBJ1-1; 8 positions match TRBD1. The origin of this receptor is a woman in her 30s in good health. The sample was naive CD4+ T cells sorted from blood. Subset of the sample: CD45RA+ positively selected. Written as DNA, the CDR3 is TGTGCCAGCTCACCCATGACAGGGGAGAACACTGAAGCTTTCTTT. It codes for CASSPMTGENTEAFF.